The 11 T cell receptor beta chains reported below all come from one sample, sequenced in a study of molecular identifiers for immune sequencing clone quantification. TCRdb re-analysed the PCR reads in MiXCR, keeping a single row per CDR3 protein. The sample holds nearly 650,000 distinct CDR3 sequences, about 25% seen once. The sequenced sample was naive CD8+ T cells from blood, with Jurkat cell RNA spiked in. Subset defined: FACS-sorted CD8+CD4-CCR7+CD45RA+ naive T cells. The receptors were gathered from a human donor in good health. Some libraries in this study had Jurkat cell RNA spiked in.

This rearrangement joins TRBV11-2 to TRBJ2-5; TRBD2 might be the D (7 bases). The germline gives CDR1 SGHAT, CDR2 FQNNGV. The CDR3 is 16 residues long. Trimming removed 5 bases from V and 5 bases from J, with 21 bases in between. CDR3 amino acids: CASSNLEAGAYETQYF. As DNA, the CDR3 is TGTGCCAGCAGCAATTTAGAGGCGGGGGCGTATGAGACCCAGTACTTC.

In this sample, this clonotype turned up a few times. V gene TRBV19 combines with J gene TRBJ2-5; the match to TRBD1 covers 8 bases. Germline CDR1 is LNHDA and CDR2 is SQIVND (reference sequence). The CDR3 length is 15 residues. The V and J ends lost 6 bases and 2 bases, in that order; junction bases with no gene match: 8. The CDR3 sequence is CASSSPGTGQETQYF. The CDR3 DNA follows: TGTGCCAGTAGCTCCCCGGGGACAGGTCAAGAGACCCAGTACTTC.

This sequence joins TRBV7-9 and TRBJ2-5; D is ambiguous. There are 13 residues in the CDR3. Germline V gene data show CDR1 as SEHNR and CDR2 as FQNEAQ (reference sequence). Trimming took 5 bases from V and 5 from J, leaving 12 bases between them. The CDR3 sequence is CASSTNSRETQYF. The CDR3 region has the DNA TGTGCCAGCAGCACAAACAGCAGGGAGACCCAGTACTTC.

The chain links TRBV9 to TRBJ2-2; no clear D. Germline CDR1 and CDR2: SGDLS and YYNGEE. CDR3 length equals 13 residues. The V gene lost 7 bases and the J gene lost 3 bases, with 10 bases spanning the gap. Written as DNA, the CDR3 is TGTGCCAGCTGCCTAGGACACACCGGGGAGCTGTTTTTT. Residues: CASCLGHTGELFF.

This clonotype was counted only a few times. The rearrangement joins TRBV5-4 to TRBJ1-3; D is possibly TRBD1 (5 bases). The CDR3 length is 18 residues. Germline lookup yields CDR1 SGHNT and CDR2 YYREEE (reference sequence). Trimming shortened V by 0 bases and J by 4 bases, and 20 bases separated the two germline ends. The DNA for the CDR3 is TGTGCCAGCAGCTTGGTGGTTAGGCCAGGGAGCGGCGGAAACACCATATATTTT. This translates into CASSLVVRPGSGGNTIYF.

The gene calls are TRBV27 and TRBJ1-5; no clear D gene. The germline V gene has CDR1 MNHEY and CDR2 SMNVEV (reference sequence). The CDR3 spans 14 residues. Deletions cut 7 bases from V and 4 bases from J, with 14 bases between. The CDR3: CASKGEMENQPQHF. The CDR3 nucleotides read TGTGCCAGCAAGGGAGAAATGGAAAATCAGCCCCAGCATTTT.

Points on this clonotype: One base away lies a much larger clone, so this may be a sequencing read error. The rearrangement uses TRBV9 and TRBJ2-1; 7 nucleotides line up with TRBD2. Germline V CDR1 and CDR2: SGDLS, YYNGEE. The CDR3 contains 15 residues. In DNA, the CDR3 is TGTGCCAGCAGCGTAGGGGGAGGGCCCTACGATGAGCAGTTCTTC. Its translation: CASSVGGGPYDEQFF.

The table lists this clonotype with a few counts. The chain is built from TRBV19 and TRBJ1-4; 11 bases are a match to TRBD1. V trimming: 5 bases; J trimming: 8 bases; junction bases outside the gene matches: 7. The CDR3 length is 15 residues. Germline V gives CDR1 LNHDA, CDR2 SQIVND (reference sequence). The CDR3, as DNA: TGTGCCAGTAGTTTTTGGGGACAGGGGGACGAAAAACTGTTTTTT. It codes for CASSFWGQGDEKLFF.

Of note for this clonotype: A read error may be the cause here, since a much bigger clone is one base away. The chain is built from TRBV3-1 and TRBJ2-3, with D possibly being TRBD2 (6 bases). The V gene lost 1 base and the J gene lost 3 bases, with 17 bases spanning the gap. CDR3 length: 17 residues. Germline-derived CDR1 and CDR2 are LGHDT and YNNKEL (reference sequence). CDR3 protein: CASSQGNPRGDTDTQYF. CDR3 sequence (DNA): TGTGCCAGCAGCCAAGGCAACCCCCGCGGGGATACAGATACGCAGTATTTT.

This clonotype was seen ten or more times. V gene TRBV4-3 combines with J gene TRBJ2-2; 10 bases are a match to TRBD1. This CDR3 has 15 amino acids. Germline CDR1 LGHNA, CDR2 YSLEER. V lost 4 bases, J lost 6 bases, and 5 bases stayed unmatched. The CDR3 sequence: CASSPDRGRSGELFF. CDR3 coding DNA: TGCGCCAGCAGCCCCGACAGGGGGCGTTCCGGGGAGCTGTTTTTT.

This clonotype was observed a single time. This chain uses TRBV20-1 with TRBJ2-5, with TRBD1 matching 8 bases. J lost 5 bases, V lost 3 bases, and 2 bases had no gene match. Germline CDR1 DFQATT, CDR2 SNEGSKA (reference sequence). The CDR3 consists of 12 residues. The CDR3 sequence: CSASRGRETQYF. The DNA for the CDR3 is TGCAGTGCTAGCAGGGGGCGGGAGACCCAGTACTTC.